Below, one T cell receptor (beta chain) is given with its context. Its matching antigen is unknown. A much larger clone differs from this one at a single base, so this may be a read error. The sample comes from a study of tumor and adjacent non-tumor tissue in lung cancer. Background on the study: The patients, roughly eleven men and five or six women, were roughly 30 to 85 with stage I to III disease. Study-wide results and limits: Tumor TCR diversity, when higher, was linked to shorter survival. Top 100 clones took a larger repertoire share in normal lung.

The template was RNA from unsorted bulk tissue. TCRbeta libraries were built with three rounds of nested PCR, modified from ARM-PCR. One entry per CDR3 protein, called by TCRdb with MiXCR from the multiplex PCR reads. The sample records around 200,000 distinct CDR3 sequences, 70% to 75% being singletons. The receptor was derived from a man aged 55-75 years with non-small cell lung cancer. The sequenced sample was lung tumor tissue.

The DNA of the CDR3 is TGCAGTGCTAGAGTTCCTCCGACTAGATGGTCCTACAATGAGCAGTTCTTC. It yields the protein CSARVPPTRWSYNEQFF. The chain employs TRBV20-1 and TRBJ2-1; perhaps TRBD2 as D (6 bases). V lost 1 base and J 1 base, leaving 17 bases between the germline ends. Looked up from germline, CDR1 is DFQATT and CDR2 is SNEGSKA (reference sequence). The CDR3 runs 17 residues.